Below, 15 T cell receptor beta chains from the same sample are listed, as sequenced in a study of T cells after yellow fever vaccination. MiXCR was run by TCRdb on the 5' RACE reads, yielding one entry per CDR3 protein. The sample lists 320,000 or so distinct CDR3 sequences; about 7.8% were seen once. Here the sequenced sample was PBMCs, taken about 49 days after the first yellow fever vaccination. The receptor set was obtained from a man aged 18 to 29 who received the YFV17D yellow fever vaccine.

This rearrangement joins TRBV25-1 to TRBJ1-1; tentatively, D is TRBD1 (6 bases). V gave up 1 base and J gave up 11 bases, with 11 bases separating them. Germline V gene lookup returns CDR1 MGHDK and CDR2 SYGVNS. This CDR3 contains 12 residues. The CDR3 protein is CASSESTGRAFF. The CDR3 DNA is TGTGCCAGCAGTGAATCGACAGGACGGGCTTTCTTT. Combining the CDR3 with reference TRBV25-1 and TRBJ1-1 gives the whole variable domain EADIYQTPRYLVIGTGKKITLECSQTMGHDKMYWYQQDPGMELHLIHYSYGVNSTEKGDLSSESTVSRIRTEHFPLTLESARPSHTSQYLCASSESTGRAFFGQGTRLTVV.

The chain is built from TRBV23-1 and TRBJ1-5; D remains unclear. TRBV23-1 qualifies as an ORF whose function is uncertain. V shed 6 bases and J shed 4 bases, with 16 bases lying between them. The CDR3 runs 15 residues. CDR3 loop: CASREPPGGNQPQHF. CDR3 in DNA: TGCGCCAGCAGAGAACCTCCCGGCGGGAATCAGCCCCAGCATTTT.

This clonotype was counted between two and nine times. This chain uses TRBV28 with TRBJ2-1; 7 nucleotides agree with TRBD2. The CDR3 has 16 residues. CDR1 and CDR2 (germline): MDHEN, SYDVKM. V was pared by 6 bases and J by 3 bases, with 11 bases of the junction left unmatched. This CDR3 is CASSPQGLTYYNEQFF. The DNA of the CDR3 is TGTGCCAGCAGCCCGCAGGGACTAACCTACTACAATGAGCAGTTCTTC.

J is TRBJ1-1 and V is TRBV5-1, with D possibly TRBD1 on 5 matching bases. Germline CDR1 and CDR2: SGHRS and YFSETQ. Trimming cost V 3 bases and J 1 base, with 7 bases left between them. The CDR3 consists of 13 residues. CDR3 in amino acids: CASSWDWNTEAFF. The CDR3 DNA reads TGCGCCAGCAGCTGGGACTGGAACACTGAAGCTTTCTTT.

The V gene is TRBV6-1, the J gene TRBJ2-2, with 9 bases that match TRBD1. Germline CDR1 and CDR2: MNHNS and SASEGT. CDR3 length: 14 residues. V lost 5 bases and J lost 6; bases outside the gene matches: 4. CDR3 residues: CASSQGTGPGELFF. Here the CDR3 DNA reads TGTGCCAGCAGTCAGGGGACAGGGCCCGGGGAGCTGTTTTTT.

This clonotype was detected a few times. The CDR3 reads CASSERTGWPEDTQYF. For the CDR3, the DNA is TGCGCCAGCAGCGAACGGACAGGGTGGCCAGAAGATACGCAGTATTTT. The rearrangement joins TRBV4-1 to TRBJ2-3; 8 positions match TRBD1. The CDR3 covers 16 residues. Trimming at V came to 5 bases and at J to 5 bases, leaving 12 bases not matched to a gene. The germline gives CDR1 MGHRA, CDR2 YSYEKL.

In its sample, this clonotype was seen many times. V usage is TRBV18 and J usage is TRBJ2-7, with a weak D call TRBD2 (5 bases). Per the germline V gene, CDR1 is KGHSH and CDR2 is LQKENI. V was pared by 3 bases and J by 6 bases, with 15 bases between. There are 14 residues in the CDR3. CDR3 bases: TGTGCCAGCTCACCCGGGGTGACGCTAGGCGAGCAGTACTTC. Translation gives CASSPGVTLGEQYF.

This clonotype has a handful of counts. The chain links TRBV6-5 to TRBJ1-5; 7 bases fit TRBD1. CDR3 length: 15 residues. With 0 bases clipped from V and 7 bases from J, the junction kept 6 bases outside the gene matches. Germline V gives CDR1 MNHEY, CDR2 SVGAGI. CDR3 sequence reads: CASSYSLDREQPQHF. The CDR3 DNA reads as TGTGCCAGCAGTTACTCCTTAGACAGGGAACAGCCCCAGCATTTT.

This clonotype has a handful of counts. V is TRBV2 and J is TRBJ1-2, with TRBD1 matching 7 bases. Germline-derived CDR1 and CDR2 are SNHLY and FYNNEI. V gave up 6 bases and J gave up 6 bases; unmatched junction bases: 10. The CDR3 runs 14 residues. CDR3 in amino acids: CASRADRWYNGYTF. CDR3 DNA sequence: TGTGCCAGCAGGGCGGACAGGTGGTATAATGGCTACACCTTC.

In its sample, this clonotype was seen a few times. CDR3 bases: TGTGCCAGCAGTTTGGTCCTCGGCGGGGGGGCGGTCGGGGAGCTGTTTTTT. Translated: CASSLVLGGGAVGELFF. This sequence joins TRBV12-3 or TRBV12-4 and TRBJ2-2; 9 bases match TRBD2. J lost 7 bases, V lost 3 bases, and 12 bases had no gene match. The CDR3 totals 17 residues.

Many counts were recorded for this clonotype. The genes are TRBV6-2 or TRBV6-3 and TRBJ2-1; D ambiguous. Trimming left V 0 bases short and J 3 bases short, with 18 bases between. Germline values: CDR1 MNHEY, CDR2 SVGEGT. This CDR3 has 18 residues. Here the CDR3 DNA reads TGTGCCAGCAGTTACTCGTCGGTCAGTGGGTTCCTCTACAATGAGCAGTTCTTC. The encoded protein is CASSYSSVSGFLYNEQFF.

This clonotype turned up a few times. The genes are TRBV7-9 and TRBJ2-5; D assignment may be TRBD1 or TRBD2 (5 bases each). CDR1 and CDR2 from the germline V gene are SEHNR and FQNEAQ (reference sequence). CDR3 size: 15 residues. Between the trimmed V and J ends, which lost 5 bases and 7 bases, there was a span of 20 bases. The CDR3: CASSTTWGRVGTQYF. CDR3 nucleotide sequence: TGTGCCAGCAGCACAACGTGGGGGAGAGTAGGGACCCAGTACTTC.

CDR3 region: CASGSGASTDTQYF. The CDR3 DNA reads TGTGCCAGCGGGAGCGGTGCTAGCACAGATACGCAGTATTTT. J is TRBJ2-3 and V is TRBV28; tentatively, D is TRBD2 (5 bases). This CDR3 spans 14 amino acids. V was cut by 8 bases and J by 0 bases, with 12 bases left in between. Germline loops: CDR1 MDHEN, CDR2 SYDVKM.

A few counts support this clonotype. The chain uses TRBV5-1 and TRBJ1-1, with 7 bases identical to TRBD1. This CDR3 spans 12 amino acids. Germline CDR1 reads SGHRS; CDR2 reads YFSETQ. Trimming took 7 bases from V and 0 from J; bases not matched to a gene: 0. The CDR3 sequence is CASQGVNTEAFF. In DNA, the CDR3 is TGCGCCAGCCAGGGGGTGAACACTGAAGCTTTCTTT.

The J gene is TRBJ1-2, the V gene TRBV5-4; D gene unclear. Germline V gives CDR1 SGHNT, CDR2 YYREEE (reference sequence). V dropped 1 base and J dropped 4 bases, with 14 bases sitting between them. There are 15 residues in the CDR3. The CDR3 region has the DNA TGTGCCAGCAGCTTGTCCTTGGACGGACCCTATGGCTACACCTTC. Its translation is CASSLSLDGPYGYTF.